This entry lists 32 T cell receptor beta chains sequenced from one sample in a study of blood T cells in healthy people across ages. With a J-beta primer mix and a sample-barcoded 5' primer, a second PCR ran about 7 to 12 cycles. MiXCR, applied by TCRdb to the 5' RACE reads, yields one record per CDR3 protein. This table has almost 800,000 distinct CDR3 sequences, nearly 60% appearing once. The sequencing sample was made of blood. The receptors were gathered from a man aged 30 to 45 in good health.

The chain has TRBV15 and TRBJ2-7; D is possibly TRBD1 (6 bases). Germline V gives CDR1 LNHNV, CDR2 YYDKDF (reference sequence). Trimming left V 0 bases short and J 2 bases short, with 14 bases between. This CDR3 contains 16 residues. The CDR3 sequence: CATSRDPAGTPYEQYF. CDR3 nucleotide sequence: TGTGCCACCAGCAGAGACCCGGCCGGGACACCCTACGAGCAGTACTTC. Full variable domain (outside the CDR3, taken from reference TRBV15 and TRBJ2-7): DAMVIQNPRYQVTQFGKPVTLSCSQTLNHNVMYWYQQKSSQAPKLLFHYYDKDFNNEADTPDNFQSRRPNTSFCFLDIRSPGLGDTAMYLCATSRDPAGTPYEQYFGPGTRLTVT.

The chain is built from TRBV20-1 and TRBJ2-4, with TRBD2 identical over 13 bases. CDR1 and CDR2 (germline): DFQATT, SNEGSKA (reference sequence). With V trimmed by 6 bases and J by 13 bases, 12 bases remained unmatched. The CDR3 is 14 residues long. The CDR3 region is CSAVGLAGVEEQYF. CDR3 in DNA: TGCAGTGCGGTTGGACTAGCGGGAGTTGAGGAGCAGTACTTC.

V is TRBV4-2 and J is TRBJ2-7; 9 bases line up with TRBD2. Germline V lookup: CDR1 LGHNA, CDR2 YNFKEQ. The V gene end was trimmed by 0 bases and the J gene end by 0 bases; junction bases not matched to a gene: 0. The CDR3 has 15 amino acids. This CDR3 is CASSQETSGSYEQYF. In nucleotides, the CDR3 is TGTGCCAGCAGCCAAGAGACTAGCGGCTCCTACGAGCAGTACTTC.

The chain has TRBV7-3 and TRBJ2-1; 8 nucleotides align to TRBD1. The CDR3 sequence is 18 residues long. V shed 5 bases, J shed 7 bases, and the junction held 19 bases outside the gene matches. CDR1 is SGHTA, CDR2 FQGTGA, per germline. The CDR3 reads CASSPRQKAGGKGNEQFF. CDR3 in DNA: TGTGCCAGCAGCCCCCGCCAAAAGGCAGGGGGCAAGGGGAATGAGCAGTTCTTC.

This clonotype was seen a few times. The CDR3 sequence is CASSQGRAAAYEQYF. For the CDR3, the DNA is TGCGCCAGCAGCCAAGGAAGAGCGGCTGCCTACGAGCAGTACTTC. The chain is built from TRBV4-3 and TRBJ2-7; D is possibly TRBD2 (5 bases). Per germline, CDR1 LGHNA and CDR2 YSLEER. The CDR3 has 15 amino acids. V was pared by 1 base and J by 2 bases, with 12 bases between.

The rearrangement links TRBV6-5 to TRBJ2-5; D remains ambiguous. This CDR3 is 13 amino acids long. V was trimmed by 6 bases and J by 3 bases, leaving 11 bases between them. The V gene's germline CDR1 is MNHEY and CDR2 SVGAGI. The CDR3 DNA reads TGTGCCAGCAGCCCCTCCCCCAAAGAGACCCAGTACTTC. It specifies CASSPSPKETQYF.

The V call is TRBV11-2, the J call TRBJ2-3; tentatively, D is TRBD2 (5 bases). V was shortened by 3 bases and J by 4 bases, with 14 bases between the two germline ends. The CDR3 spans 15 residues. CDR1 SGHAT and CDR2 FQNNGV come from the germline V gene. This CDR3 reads CASSFDGLRSDTQYF. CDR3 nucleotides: TGTGCCAGCAGCTTTGACGGACTGAGGTCAGATACGCAGTATTTT.

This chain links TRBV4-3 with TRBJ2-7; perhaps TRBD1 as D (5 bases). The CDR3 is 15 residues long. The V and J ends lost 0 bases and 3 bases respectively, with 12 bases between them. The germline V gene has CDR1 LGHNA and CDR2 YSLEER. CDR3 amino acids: CASSQDQGPGYEQYF. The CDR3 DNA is TGCGCCAGCAGCCAAGACCAGGGTCCAGGCTACGAGCAGTACTTC.

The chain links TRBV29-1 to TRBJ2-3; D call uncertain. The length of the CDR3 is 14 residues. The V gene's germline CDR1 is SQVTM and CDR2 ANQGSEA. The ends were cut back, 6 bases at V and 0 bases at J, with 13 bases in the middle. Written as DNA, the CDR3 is TGCAGCGTGGGTCCGAATTTCAGCACAGATACGCAGTATTTT. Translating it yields CSVGPNFSTDTQYF.

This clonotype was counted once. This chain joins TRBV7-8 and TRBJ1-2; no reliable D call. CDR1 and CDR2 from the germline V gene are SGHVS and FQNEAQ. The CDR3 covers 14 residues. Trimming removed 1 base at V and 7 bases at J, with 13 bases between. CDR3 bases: TGTGCCAGCAGCTTAGAAAGCTGGGGAGGTGGCTACACCTTC. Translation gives CASSLESWGGGYTF. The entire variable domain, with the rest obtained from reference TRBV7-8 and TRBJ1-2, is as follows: GAGVSQSPRYKVAKRGQDVALRCDPISGHVSLFWYQQALGQGPEFLTYFQNEAQLDKSGLPSDRFFAERPEGSVSTLKIQRTQQEDSAVYLCASSLESWGGGYTFGSGTRLTVV.

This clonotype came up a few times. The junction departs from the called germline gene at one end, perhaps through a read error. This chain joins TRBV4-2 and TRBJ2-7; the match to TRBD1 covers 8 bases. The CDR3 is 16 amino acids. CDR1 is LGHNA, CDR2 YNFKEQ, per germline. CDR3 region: CASSRVTGGISYEQYF. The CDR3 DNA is TGTGCTAGCAGCCGAGTCACAGGGGGTATTTCCTACGAGCAGTACTTC.

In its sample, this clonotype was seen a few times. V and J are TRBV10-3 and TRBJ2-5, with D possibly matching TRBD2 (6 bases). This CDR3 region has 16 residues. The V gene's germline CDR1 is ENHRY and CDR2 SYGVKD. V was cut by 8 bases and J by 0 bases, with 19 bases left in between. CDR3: CAISAGNLGYQETQYF. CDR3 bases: TGTGCCATCTCCGCGGGAAACCTCGGGTACCAAGAGACCCAGTACTTC.

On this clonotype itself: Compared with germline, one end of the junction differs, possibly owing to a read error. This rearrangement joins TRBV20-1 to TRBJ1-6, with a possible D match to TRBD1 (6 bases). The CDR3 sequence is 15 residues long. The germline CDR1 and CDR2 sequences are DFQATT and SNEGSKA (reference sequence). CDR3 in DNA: TGCAGTGCCACATCGAGACAGGTCCGAGATTCACCCCCCCACTTT. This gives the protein CSATSRQVRDSPPHF.

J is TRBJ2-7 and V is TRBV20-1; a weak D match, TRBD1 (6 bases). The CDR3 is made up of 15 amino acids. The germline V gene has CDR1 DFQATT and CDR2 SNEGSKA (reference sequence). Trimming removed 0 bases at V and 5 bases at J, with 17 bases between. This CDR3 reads CSARDGQGLWHEQYF. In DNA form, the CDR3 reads TGCAGTGCTAGAGACGGCCAGGGGCTATGGCACGAGCAGTACTTC.

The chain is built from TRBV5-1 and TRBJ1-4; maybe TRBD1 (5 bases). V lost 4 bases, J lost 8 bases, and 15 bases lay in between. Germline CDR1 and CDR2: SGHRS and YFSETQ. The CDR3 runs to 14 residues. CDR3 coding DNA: TGCGCCAGCAGCGAAACAGGATTTTTGGAAAAACTGTTTTTT. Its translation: CASSETGFLEKLFF.

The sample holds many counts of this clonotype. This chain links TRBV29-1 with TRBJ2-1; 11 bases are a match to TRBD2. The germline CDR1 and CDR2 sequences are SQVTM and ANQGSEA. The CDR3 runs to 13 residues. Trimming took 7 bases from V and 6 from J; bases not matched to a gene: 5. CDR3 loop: CSAGTSGPNEQFF. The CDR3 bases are TGCAGCGCGGGGACTAGCGGACCCAATGAGCAGTTCTTC.

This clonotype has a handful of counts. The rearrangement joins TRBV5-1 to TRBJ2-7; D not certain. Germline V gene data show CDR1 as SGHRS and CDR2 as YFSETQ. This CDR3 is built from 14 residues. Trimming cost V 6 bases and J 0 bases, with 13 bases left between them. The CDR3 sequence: CASTYAPPSYEQYF. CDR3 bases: TGCGCCAGCACTTACGCGCCCCCCTCCTACGAGCAGTACTTC.

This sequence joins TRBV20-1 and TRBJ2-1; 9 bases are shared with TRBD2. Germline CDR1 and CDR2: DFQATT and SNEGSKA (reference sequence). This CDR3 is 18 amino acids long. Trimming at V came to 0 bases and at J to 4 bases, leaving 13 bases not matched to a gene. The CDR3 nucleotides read TGCAGTGCTAGAGATCCCTTCCTCCAGCGGGGGGCTTACAATGAGCAGTTCTTC. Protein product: CSARDPFLQRGAYNEQFF.

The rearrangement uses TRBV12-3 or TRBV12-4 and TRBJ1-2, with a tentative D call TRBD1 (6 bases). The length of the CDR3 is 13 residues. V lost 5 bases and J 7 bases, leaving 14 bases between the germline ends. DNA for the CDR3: TGTGCCAGCAGTGGCAGTGCAGGGGCTGGCTACACCTTC. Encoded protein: CASSGSAGAGYTF.

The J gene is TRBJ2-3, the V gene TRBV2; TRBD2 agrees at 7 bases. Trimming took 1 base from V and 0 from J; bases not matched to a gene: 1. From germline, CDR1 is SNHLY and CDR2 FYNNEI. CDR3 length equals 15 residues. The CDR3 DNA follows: TGTGCCAGCAGTGAAGGCGGGAGTAGCACAGATACGCAGTATTTT. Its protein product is CASSEGGSSTDTQYF.

For the CDR3, the DNA is TGCAGTGCTTGGACAGGGACGGGCTACACCTTC. Translating it yields CSAWTGTGYTF. The chain carries TRBV20-1 and TRBJ1-2, with TRBD1 identical over 8 bases. The germline V gene has CDR1 DFQATT and CDR2 SNEGSKA (reference sequence). J was trimmed by 8 bases and V by 5 bases; bases with no gene match: 4. This CDR3 is 11 amino acids long.

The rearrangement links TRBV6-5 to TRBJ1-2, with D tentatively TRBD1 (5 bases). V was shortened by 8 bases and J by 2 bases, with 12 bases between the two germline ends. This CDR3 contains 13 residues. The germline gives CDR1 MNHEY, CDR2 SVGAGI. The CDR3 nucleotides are TGTGCCAGCGGACCAGACAGAAACTATGGCTACACCTTC. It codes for CASGPDRNYGYTF.

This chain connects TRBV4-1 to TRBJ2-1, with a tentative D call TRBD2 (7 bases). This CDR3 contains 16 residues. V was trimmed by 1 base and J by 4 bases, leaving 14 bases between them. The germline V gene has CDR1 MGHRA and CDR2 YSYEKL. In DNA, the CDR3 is TGCGCCAGCAGCCAAGGACAGGCTAGCGGTTACAATGAGCAGTTCTTC. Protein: CASSQGQASGYNEQFF.

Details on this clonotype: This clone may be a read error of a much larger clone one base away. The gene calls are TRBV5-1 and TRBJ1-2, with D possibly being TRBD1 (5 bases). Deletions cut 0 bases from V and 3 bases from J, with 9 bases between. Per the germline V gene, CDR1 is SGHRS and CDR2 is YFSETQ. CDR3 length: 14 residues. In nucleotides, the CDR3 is TGCGCCAGCAGCTTGGAGGCAGGGTACTATGGCTACACCTTC. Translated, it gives CASSLEAGYYGYTF.

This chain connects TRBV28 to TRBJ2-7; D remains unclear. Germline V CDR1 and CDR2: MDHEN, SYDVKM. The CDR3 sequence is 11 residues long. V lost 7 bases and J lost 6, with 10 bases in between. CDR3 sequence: CASTTFLEQYF. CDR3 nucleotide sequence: TGTGCCAGCACCACATTCCTCGAGCAGTACTTC.

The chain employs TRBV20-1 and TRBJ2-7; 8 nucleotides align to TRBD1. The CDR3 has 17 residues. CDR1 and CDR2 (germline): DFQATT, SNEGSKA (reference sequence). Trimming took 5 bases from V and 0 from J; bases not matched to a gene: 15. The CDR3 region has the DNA TGCAGTGCTGTCCGGGACAGGAGGGTGCTGGTCTCCTACGAGCAGTACTTC. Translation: CSAVRDRRVLVSYEQYF.

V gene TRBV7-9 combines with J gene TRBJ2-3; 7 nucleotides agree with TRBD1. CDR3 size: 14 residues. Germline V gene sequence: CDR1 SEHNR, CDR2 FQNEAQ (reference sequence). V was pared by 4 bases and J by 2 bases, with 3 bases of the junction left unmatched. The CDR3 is CASSSGQFTDTQYF. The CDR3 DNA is TGTGCCAGCAGCTCGGGACAGTTCACAGATACGCAGTATTTT.

The CDR3 here is CANRSGLYEQYF. The CDR3 region has the DNA TGTGCCAACAGGTCAGGGCTCTACGAGCAGTACTTC. V usage is TRBV6-5 and J usage is TRBJ2-4, with D tentatively TRBD1 (5 bases). The DNA matches TRBJ2-7 better at its end, which makes the J call doubtful. Per germline, CDR1 MNHEY and CDR2 SVGAGI. The CDR3 is 12 amino acids.

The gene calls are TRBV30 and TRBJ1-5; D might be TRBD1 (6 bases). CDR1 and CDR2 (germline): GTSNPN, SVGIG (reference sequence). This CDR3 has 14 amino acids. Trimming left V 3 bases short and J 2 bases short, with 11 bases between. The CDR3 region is CAWSTNRGNQPQHF. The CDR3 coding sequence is TGTGCCTGGAGCACCAACAGGGGCAATCAGCCCCAGCATTTT.

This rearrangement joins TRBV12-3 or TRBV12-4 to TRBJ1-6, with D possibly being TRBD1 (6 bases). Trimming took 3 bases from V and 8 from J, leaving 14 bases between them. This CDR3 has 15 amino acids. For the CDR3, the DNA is TGTGCCAGCAGTTTCAGGGGCGGCCTTGATTCACCCCTCCACTTT. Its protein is CASSFRGGLDSPLHF.

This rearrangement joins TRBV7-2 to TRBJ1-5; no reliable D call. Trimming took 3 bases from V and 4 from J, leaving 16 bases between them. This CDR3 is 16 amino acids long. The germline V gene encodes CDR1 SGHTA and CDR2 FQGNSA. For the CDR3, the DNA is TGTGCCAGCAGCTTCGCCGTTAACGGAGCAAATCAGCCCCAGCATTTT. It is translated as CASSFAVNGANQPQHF. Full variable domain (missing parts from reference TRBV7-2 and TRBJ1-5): GAGVSQSPSNKVTEKGKDVELRCDPISGHTALYWYRQSLGQGLEFLIYFQGNSAPDKSGLPSDRFSAERTGGSVSTLTIQRTQQEDSAVYLCASSFAVNGANQPQHFGDGTRLSIL.

The CDR3 is CASKPDPLTDTQYF. In DNA, the CDR3 is TGTGCCAGCAAACCCGATCCGCTCACAGATACGCAGTATTTT. This chain connects TRBV7-2 to TRBJ2-3, with unresolved D. Trimming cost V 7 bases and J 2 bases, with 13 bases left between them. The CDR3 extends over 14 amino acids. Germline assignment: CDR1 SGHTA and CDR2 FQGNSA.